A single sample is the source of the 20 T cell receptor beta chains below, sequenced in a study of control samples from healthy donors and cancer patients. Profiling relied on immunoSEQ multiplex PCR, and the TCRdb table lists in-frame clones only, not all of them. Counted here are 100,000 to 150,000 clones, roughly 84% occurring once; the ten biggest clones make up about 3.2%. Sequenced: blood. Receptors were obtained from a man in his fifties or sixties in good health.

Turning to this clone: Additional DNA sequences in this sample encode the identical CDR3. The V call is TRBV29-1, the J call TRBJ1-1, with TRBD1 matching over 8 bases. V shed 6 bases and J 5 bases; nucleotides not matched to a gene: 8. Looked up from germline, CDR1 is SQVTM and CDR2 is ANQGSEA. The CDR3 consists of 13 residues. CDR3 region: CSVGTGGVTEAFF. Here the CDR3 DNA reads TGCAGCGTAGGAACAGGGGGAGTAACTGAAGCTTTCTTT.

The CDR3 sequence: CASSFGQAVGYLFF. The CDR3 DNA is TGTGCCAGCAGCTTCGGACAGGCCGTAGGGTATCTGTTTTTT. This chain joins TRBV7-9 and TRBJ1-4; 7 bases line up with TRBD1. The CDR3 spans 14 residues. V lost 3 bases to trimming and J lost 14 bases; unmatched junction nucleotides: 12. CDR1 SEHNR and CDR2 FQNEAQ come from the germline V gene (reference sequence).

The gene calls are TRBV14 and TRBJ1-2; 7 positions match TRBD1. Germline loops: CDR1 SGHDN, CDR2 FVKESK. The CDR3 length is 14 residues. After removal of 8 bases from V and 8 bases from J, the junction contained 14 bases not matched to a gene. The CDR3 region is CASGSDRASRGYTF. The CDR3 DNA follows: TGTGCCAGCGGTTCCGACAGGGCGAGTAGGGGCTACACCTTC.

This clone has a single count. The chain combines TRBV14 with TRBJ1-4; weak D call: TRBD1 (6 bases). Germline lookup yields CDR1 SGHDN and CDR2 FVKESK. The length of the CDR3 is 12 residues. With 7 bases removed from V and 5 bases from J, the gap between germline ends came to 8 bases. CDR3 region: CASNTGNEKLFF. The DNA for the CDR3 is TGTGCCAGCAACACAGGGAATGAAAAACTGTTTTTT.

The chain carries TRBV29-1 and TRBJ2-2; 8 bases agree with TRBD2. This CDR3 is built from 17 residues. Germline V CDR1 and CDR2: SQVTM, ANQGSEA. The J segment lost 2 bases and the V segment lost 7 bases, leaving 15 bases of the junction unmatched. CDR3 nucleotide sequence: TGCAGCGCACCGGGACTAGAGAGGTGGGCAAACACCGGGGAGCTGTTTTTT. This sequence encodes CSAPGLERWANTGELFF.

The rearrangement joins TRBV28 to TRBJ2-3; D remains ambiguous. The V end lost 5 bases, the J end lost 8 bases, and 8 bases lay between the germline ends. This CDR3 region has 11 residues. CDR1 MDHEN and CDR2 SYDVKM come from the germline V gene. For the CDR3, the DNA is TGTGCCAGCAGTAGGACCGGTACGCAGTATTTT. Translation: CASSRTGTQYF.

V and J are TRBV9 and TRBJ1-5, with D perhaps matching TRBD1 (6 bases). The CDR3 runs 14 residues. The V gene's germline CDR1 is SGDLS and CDR2 YYNGEE. Trimming took off 2 bases at V and 6 bases at J, with 12 bases between the two ends. CDR3 region: CASSVGGQSQPQHF. CDR3 sequence (DNA): TGTGCCAGCAGCGTCGGGGGGCAGAGTCAGCCCCAGCATTTT.

The chain couples TRBV2 to TRBJ2-1; 12 bases are a match to TRBD2. Germline loops: CDR1 SNHLY, CDR2 FYNNEI. The CDR3 covers 14 residues. Trimming cost V 6 bases and J 9 bases; bases outside gene matches: 6. Written as DNA, the CDR3 is TGTGCCAGCAGCGAGACTAGCGGGGGCGGTGAGCAGTTCTTC. Its protein product is CASSETSGGGEQFF.

The chain's CDR3 is CASSTTGDGYTF. DNA of the CDR3: TGTGCCAGCAGCACGACAGGGGATGGCTACACCTTC. This chain joins TRBV7-8 and TRBJ1-2, with 8 bases identical to TRBD1. The CDR3 length is 12 residues. Germline CDR1 reads SGHVS; CDR2 reads FQNEAQ. After removal of 5 bases from V and 6 bases from J, the junction contained 2 bases not matched to a gene.

V usage is TRBV28 and J usage is TRBJ1-2, with 9 nucleotides matching TRBD1. Germline V gives CDR1 MDHEN, CDR2 SYDVKM. The CDR3 spans 15 residues. Trimming removed 6 bases from V and 1 base from J; junction bases left unmatched: 6. Here the CDR3 reads CASRLRQGGNYGYTF. As DNA, the CDR3 is TGTGCCAGCAGGCTTCGACAGGGGGGTAACTATGGCTACACCTTC.

The gene calls are TRBV12-3 or TRBV12-4 and TRBJ2-3; no reliable D call. V shed 5 bases and J shed 1 base, with 1 base lying between them. CDR3 length: 11 amino acids. CDR3 sequence: CASSRTDTQYF. CDR3 sequence (DNA): TGTGCCAGCAGTCGCACAGATACGCAGTATTTT.

As to this clone: The DNA is omitted, as the CDR3 cannot be located on it reliably, and the CDR3 follows TCRdb's listing. The V and J genes are TRBV28 and TRBJ1-5. From its first to its last residue, the CDR3 has 12 amino acids. CDR1 MDHEN and CDR2 SYDVKM come from the germline V gene. The CDR3 is CASRGVGRGAHF.

The chain recombines TRBV6-6 with TRBJ2-1; 7 bases fit TRBD1. CDR1 and CDR2 (germline): MNHNY, SVGAGI (reference sequence). With V trimmed by 6 bases and J by 3 bases, 11 bases remained unmatched. The CDR3 runs 16 residues. This chain's CDR3 is CASSPRQGKDYNEQFF. As DNA, the CDR3 is TGTGCCAGCAGCCCTCGACAGGGCAAAGACTACAATGAGCAGTTCTTC.

The V call is TRBV28, the J call TRBJ1-5; perhaps TRBD1 as D (6 bases). V dropped 6 bases and J dropped 6 bases, with 18 bases sitting between them. The CDR3 contains 15 residues. Germline V lookup: CDR1 MDHEN, CDR2 SYDVKM. The CDR3 coding sequence is TGTGCCAGCAGCCGGGTTCCACAGGGAGGTCAGCCCCAGCATTTT. It yields the protein CASSRVPQGGQPQHF.

This chain uses TRBV6-5 with TRBJ1-4; tentatively, D is TRBD1 (5 bases). Trimming took off 7 bases at V and 7 bases at J, with 16 bases between the two ends. Germline CDR1 and CDR2: MNHEY and SVGAGI. This CDR3 has 14 residues. The CDR3 here is CASKGPRFREKLFF. Here the CDR3 DNA reads TGTGCCAGCAAGGGACCGAGGTTTCGTGAAAAACTGTTTTTT.

This chain joins TRBV7-9 and TRBJ1-1; TRBD1 is a possible D gene (5 bases). CDR1 is SEHNR, CDR2 FQNEAQ, per germline (reference sequence). Trimming removed 6 bases at V and 6 bases at J, with 17 bases between. There are 14 residues in the CDR3. The CDR3 sequence is CASSFGGTASEAFF. CDR3 DNA: TGTGCCAGCAGTTTCGGAGGGACGGCGTCTGAAGCTTTCTTT.

The rearrangement joins TRBV5-5 to TRBJ1-1, with TRBD1 as a possible D gene (5 bases). Germline V gene data show CDR1 as SGHKS and CDR2 as YYEKEE (reference sequence). This CDR3 is built from 14 residues. Trimming took 2 bases from V and 6 from J, leaving 14 bases between them. CDR3 region: CASSFVFDSAEAFF. CDR3 sequence (DNA): TGTGCCAGCAGCTTCGTCTTCGACAGCGCTGAAGCTTTCTTT.

This clone turned up a few times. The genes are TRBV7-3 and TRBJ2-5; D uncertain. The V end was cut by 2 bases, the J end by 5 bases, with 9 bases between. This CDR3 has 13 residues. From germline, CDR1 is SGHTA and CDR2 FQGTGA. In DNA form, the CDR3 reads TGTGCCAGCAGCTTACGGCTTAAGGAGACCCAGTACTTC. Translation gives CASSLRLKETQYF.

This chain joins TRBV25-1 and TRBJ1-3, with D hard to call. V was clipped by 1 base and J by 2 bases, with 9 bases between them. Germline values: CDR1 MGHDK, CDR2 SYGVNS. The CDR3 has 15 amino acids. The CDR3 is CASSESLFPGNTIYF. CDR3 coding DNA: TGTGCCAGCAGTGAATCTCTCTTCCCTGGAAACACCATATATTTT.

J is TRBJ2-2 and V is TRBV5-1; D is perhaps TRBD1 (5 bases). This CDR3 is 16 amino acids long. Germline-derived CDR1 and CDR2 are SGHRS and YFSETQ. The germline V and J ends were trimmed by 2 bases and 1 base, with 12 bases remaining between them. CDR3 nucleotides: TGCGCCAGCAGCTTCGAGGCGACAGTGAACACCGGGGAGCTGTTTTTT. It encodes CASSFEATVNTGELFF.